One sample yielded the 6 T cell receptor beta chains listed below, sequenced in a study of metastatic and nonmetastatic thyroid tumors. Thyroid surgery was preceded by no treatment in any patient. TCRdb reprocessed the PCR reads via MiXCR. The sample shows around 18,000 clones, 34% of them seen only once. Input material: tumor tissue. These receptors came from a female donor with papillary thyroid cancer or a benign thyroid nodule (not recorded which). Some clones in this sample may be carry-over from other donors' samples.

This chain uses TRBV5-1 with TRBJ2-5, with no clear D. The CDR3 has 15 amino acids. The germline V gene encodes CDR1 SGHRS and CDR2 YFSETQ. V was trimmed by 4 bases and J by 1 base, leaving 14 bases between them. This CDR3 is CASSLLGVPQETQYF. The DNA of the CDR3 is TGCGCCAGCAGCCTGCTCGGAGTACCCCAAGAGACCCAGTACTTC.

The rearrangement uses TRBV11-1 and TRBJ2-5; possibly TRBD2 for D (6 bases). The CDR3 contains 16 residues. V lost 5 bases, J lost 5 bases, and 21 bases lay in between. Germline assignment: CDR1 SGHAT and CDR2 FQDESV (reference sequence). CDR3 loop: CASSRTAAGRWETQYF. CDR3 nucleotide sequence: TGTGCCAGCAGCCGAACCGCCGCGGGGAGATGGGAGACCCAGTACTTC. The full variable domain, its missing parts supplied by reference TRBV11-1 and TRBJ2-5, is EAEVAQSPRYKITEKSQAVAFWCDPISGHATLYWYRQILGQGPELLVQFQDESVVDDSQLPKDRFSAERLKGVDSTLKIQPAELGDSAMYLCASSRTAAGRWETQYFGPGTRLLVL.

This clone was counted between two and nine times. Here the CDR3 reads CASRNLRGSSYNSPLHF. The CDR3 DNA sequence: TGTGCCAGCAGAAATCTTCGGGGTAGCTCCTATAATTCACCCCTCCACTTT. The rearrangement uses TRBV6-1 and TRBJ1-6; D is undetermined. Trimming removed 6 bases at V and 0 bases at J, with 15 bases between. CDR3 length: 17 amino acids. Germline V gives CDR1 MNHNS, CDR2 SASEGT.

This sequence joins TRBV7-2 and TRBJ1-2, with TRBD1 matching 7 bases. CDR1 and CDR2 from the germline V gene are SGHTA and FQGNSA. The J segment lost 4 bases and the V segment lost 3 bases, leaving 2 bases of the junction unmatched. This CDR3 comprises 13 residues. Here the CDR3 DNA reads TGTGCCAGCAGCTTGGGACAGTCCTATGGCTACACCTTC. It translates to CASSLGQSYGYTF.

In this sample, this clone turned up many times. A read error may be the cause here, since a much bigger clone is one base away. The chain links TRBV2 to TRBJ2-5; D gene ambiguous. The germline V and J ends were trimmed by 4 bases and 4 bases, with 4 bases remaining between them. The CDR3 is made up of 11 amino acids. Germline loops: CDR1 SNHLY, CDR2 FYNNEI. CDR3 loop: CASSGRETQYF. The CDR3 DNA follows: TGTGCCAGCAGTGGCCGAGAGACCCAGTACTTC.

This clone is labeled medium-sized. V gene TRBV4-1 combines with J gene TRBJ2-3; D gene uncertain. Trimming removed 1 base from V and 2 bases from J, with 7 bases in between. CDR1 and CDR2 (germline): MGHRA, YSYEKL. The CDR3 has 14 amino acids. This chain's CDR3 is CASSQVWLTDTQYF. In DNA form, the CDR3 reads TGCGCCAGCAGCCAAGTGTGGCTCACAGATACGCAGTATTTT.